This T cell receptor beta chain was identified in a study of tumour-infiltrating T cells in Burkitt lymphoma. Background on the study: Repertoire clonality predicted overall and progression-free survival.

Clones were sequenced by immunoSEQ multiplex PCR, and TCRdb holds only the in-frame ones, with some missing. The data show 15,000 or so clones, around 30% seen once. Per the germline V gene, CDR1 is SGDLS and CDR2 is YYNGEE. This CDR3 contains 16 residues. V shed 0 bases and J 5 bases; nucleotides not matched to a gene: 6. This clone was observed a single time. The chain combines TRBV9 with TRBJ2-2; 8 bases match TRBD2. The sample consisted of tumor tissue. The clonotype comes from a human donor with diffuse large B-cell lymphoma. CDR3 sequence (DNA): TGTGCCAGCAGCGTAGTAGGCGGGGGGCAGACCGGGGAGCTGTTTTTT. Translation gives CASSVVGGGQTGELFF.